This TCR beta chain was documented in a study of cytomegalovirus exposure and HLA in healthy donors. Turning to the study itself: Among about 200 million T cells, an earlier analysis found roughly 100 million unique TCR beta sequences.

Findings and limits, study-wide: About 87% or about 30% of the time was how often most TCR beta V segments were productive, according to an earlier analysis. Fewer N-insertions than the approximately 700-donor mean were reportedly shown by an Asian-associated ancestry cluster in a later analysis. Cytomegalovirus association was listed for 150 to 200 TCR beta chains.

Concerning this clone itself: Antigen unknown.

Germline values: CDR1 SGHKS, CDR2 YYEKEE (reference sequence). CDR3 length: 16 residues. V was cut by 4 bases and J by 2 bases, with 19 bases left in between. With 60 Vbeta and 13 Jbeta primers, the PCR was carried out. The repertoire was sequenced with immunoSEQ multiplex PCR; TCRdb's copy has only in-frame clones and lacks some. Here the sample spans around 39,000 clones, 60% to 80% being singletons. J is TRBJ2-7 and V is TRBV5-5; no clear D gene. This receptor was taken from a man aged 30-40 years in good health and CMV-seronegative. Source material: PBMCs. The CDR3 region has the DNA TGTGCCAGCAGCATTTGGCAGTCCGCGGTCGCCTACGAGCAGTACTTC. It codes for CASSIWQSAVAYEQYF. The full variable domain, its missing parts supplied by reference TRBV5-5 and TRBJ2-7, is DAGVTQSPTHLIKTRGQQVTLRCSPISGHKSVSWYQQVLGQGPQFIFQYYEKEERGRGNFPDRFSARQFPNYSSELNVNALLLGDSALYLCASSIWQSAVAYEQYFGPGTRLTVT.